Following are 8 T cell receptor beta chains from one sample sequenced in a study of OX40 agonist ivuxolimab in advanced cancers. Assay: immunoSEQ multiplex PCR; the TCRdb copy retains only in-frame clones and omits some. The table shows around 68,000 clones, with about 89% occurring only once. Specimen: CD4+ or CD8+ T cells sorted from blood, collected in a trial of the OX40 agonist ivuxolimab. The receptors stem from an adult with an advanced solid tumor such as melanoma, head and neck, liver or kidney cancer.

A single count supports this clone. CDR3 loop: CASSQSSGRAGGDIQYF. The CDR3 DNA follows: TGCGCCAGCAGCCAATCTAGCGGGAGGGCTGGGGGAGACATTCAGTACTTC. The rearrangement links TRBV4-1 to TRBJ2-4, with 12 positions matching TRBD2. Trimming cost V 2 bases and J 8 bases; bases outside gene matches: 10. CDR1 is MGHRA and CDR2 is YSYEKL in the germline V gene. CDR3 length: 17 residues.

In this sample, this clone turned up a few times. The chain couples TRBV2 to TRBJ2-6; 7 nucleotides align to TRBD2. The CDR3 is 17 amino acids. Germline V gives CDR1 SNHLY, CDR2 FYNNEI. V dropped 5 bases and J dropped 0; count of bases not matched to a gene: 7. The CDR3 DNA is TGTGCCAGCAGTCGGGAGGCTGCAGGCTCTGGGGCCAACGTCCTGACTTTC. The encoded protein is CASSREAAGSGANVLTF. The full variable domain, in which reference TRBV2 and TRBJ2-6 provide the parts outside the CDR3, is EPEVTQTPSHQVTQMGQEVILRCVPISNHLYFYWYRQILGQKVEFLVSFYNNEISEKSEIFDDQFSVERPDGSNFTLKIRSTKLEDSAMYFCASSREAAGSGANVLTFGAGSRLTVL.

This sequence joins TRBV11-2 and TRBJ2-7, with 8 bases lining up with TRBD2. Germline V lookup: CDR1 SGHAT, CDR2 FQNNGV. This CDR3 spans 13 amino acids. Unmatched junction bases numbered 5, after V lost 7 bases and J lost 3 bases. The CDR3 DNA is TGTGCCAGCACTTTAGCGGGGAGCTACGAGCAGTACTTC. Encoded protein: CASTLAGSYEQYF.

As DNA, the CDR3 is TGTGCCAGCAAAGGTGGATCGGCCAGCCGAAACGAGCAGTACTTC. Protein: CASKGGSASRNEQYF. The V gene is TRBV6-5, the J gene TRBJ2-7; the D is unclear. CDR1 is MNHEY and CDR2 is SVGAGI in the germline V gene. Trimming removed 7 bases at V and 5 bases at J, with 21 bases between. This CDR3 region has 15 residues.

This clone came up once. The chain employs TRBV18 and TRBJ2-7, with D unresolved. With 2 bases removed from V and 7 bases from J, the gap between germline ends came to 15 bases. CDR3 length: 14 amino acids. Germline-derived CDR1 and CDR2 are KGHSH and LQKENI. As DNA, the CDR3 is TGTGCCAGCTCACCATCCGGTTCCGCGAGGGAGCAGTACTTC. Translated, it gives CASSPSGSAREQYF. Full variable domain (missing parts from reference TRBV18 and TRBJ2-7): NAGVMQNPRHLVRRRGQEARLRCSPMKGHSHVYWYRQLPEEGLKFMVYLQKENIIDESGMPKERFSAEFPKEGPSILRIQQVVRGDSAAYFCASSPSGSAREQYFGPGTRLTVT.

This sequence joins TRBV19 and TRBJ1-5, with 7 bases matching TRBD1. The CDR3 extends over 14 amino acids. The V segment lost 4 bases and the J segment 12 bases; nucleotides outside the gene matches: 12. Germline values: CDR1 LNHDA, CDR2 SQIVND (reference sequence). The DNA of the CDR3 is TGTGCCAGTAGTAGACAGGGTGGGCCCTCGCTCCAGCATTTT. Protein sequence: CASSRQGGPSLQHF.

The chain joins TRBV4-1 to TRBJ2-1, with 10 bases that match TRBD2. CDR1 MGHRA and CDR2 YSYEKL come from the germline V gene. The CDR3 is 13 amino acids. V shed 5 bases and J 11 bases; nucleotides not matched to a gene: 6. As DNA, the CDR3 is TGCGCCAGCAGCTCCTCTAGCGGGGGCCAGCAGTTCTTC. Amino acid sequence: CASSSSSGGQQFF.

V gene TRBV10-3 combines with J gene TRBJ2-1, with TRBD2 matching 10 bases. CDR3 length: 13 amino acids. The V gene end was trimmed by 10 bases and the J gene end by 6 bases; junction bases not matched to a gene: 6. Germline loops: CDR1 ENHRY, CDR2 SYGVKD. The CDR3 loop is CATGLADVNEQFF. CDR3 DNA: TGTGCCACCGGACTAGCGGACGTCAATGAGCAGTTCTTC.